This T cell receptor (beta chain) was obtained from a study of blood T cells in healthy people across ages. Next came a second PCR, run for roughly 7 to 12 cycles, which used a sample-barcoded 5' primer along with a J-beta primer mix. The authors tagged each cDNA molecule using a template-switch adaptor with 12 random nucleotides. TCRdb used MiXCR to reprocess the 5' RACE reads, holding one entry per CDR3 protein. The table shows more than 650,000 distinct CDR3 sequences, with 22% occurring only once. A few counts support this clonotype. Its antigen is unidentified. This CDR3 has 20 residues. J was trimmed by 6 bases and V by 6 bases; bases with no gene match: 21. Germline CDR1 and CDR2: ENHRY and SYGVKD. Each sample had at least 6 million PBMCs isolated. Total RNA was isolated from each sample in quantities of at least 6 micrograms. Study outcomes and limitations: Total diversity from one million sequenced T cells was likely underestimated.

This receptor was obtained from a man between 65 and 80 years old in good health. The rearrangement uses TRBV10-3 and TRBJ2-3; 13 bases match TRBD2. The material sequenced was blood. The CDR3 region is CAISPRAARTSGGDRDTQYF. DNA for the CDR3: TGTGCCATCAGCCCACGCGCCGCCCGGACTAGCGGGGGAGACAGGGATACGCAGTATTTT.